This note documents a single TCR beta chain sequence. Germline CDR1 reads ENHRY; CDR2 reads SYGVKD. The V and J ends lost 3 bases and 9 bases, in that order; junction bases with no gene match: 3. This CDR3 comprises 14 residues. Only in-frame clones appear in the TCRdb table, and some are missing; sequencing was by immunoSEQ multiplex PCR. The sample consists of approximately 360,000 clones, roughly 90% of them appearing once. The data derive from a study of blood T cell repertoires in COVID-19. V is TRBV10-3 and J is TRBJ1-6, with TRBD1 identical over 9 bases. Sequencing used PBMCs or T cells enriched from blood (not recorded which). The sequence came from a woman aged 30 to 39 with acute COVID-19. The CDR3 nucleotides read TGTGCCATCAGTGAAGGGACAGGGAGTTCACCCCTCCACTTT. This codes for CAISEGTGSSPLHF.